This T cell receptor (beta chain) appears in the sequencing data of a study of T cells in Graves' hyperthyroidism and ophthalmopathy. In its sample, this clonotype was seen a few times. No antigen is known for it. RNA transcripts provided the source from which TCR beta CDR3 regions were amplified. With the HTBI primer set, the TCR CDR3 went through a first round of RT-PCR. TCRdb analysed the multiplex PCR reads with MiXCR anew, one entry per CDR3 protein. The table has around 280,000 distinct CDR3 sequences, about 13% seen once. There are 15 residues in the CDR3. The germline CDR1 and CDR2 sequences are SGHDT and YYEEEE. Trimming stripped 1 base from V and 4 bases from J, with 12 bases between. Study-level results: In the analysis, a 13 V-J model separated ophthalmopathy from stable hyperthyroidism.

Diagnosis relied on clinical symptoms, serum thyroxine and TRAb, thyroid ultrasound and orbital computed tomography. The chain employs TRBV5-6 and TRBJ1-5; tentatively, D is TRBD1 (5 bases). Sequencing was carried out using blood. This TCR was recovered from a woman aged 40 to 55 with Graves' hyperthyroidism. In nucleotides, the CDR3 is TGTGCCAGCAGCTTGTTGGCAGGGAGTAATCAGCCCCAGCATTTT. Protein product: CASSLLAGSNQPQHF. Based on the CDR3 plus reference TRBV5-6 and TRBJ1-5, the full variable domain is DAGVTQSPTHLIKTRGQQVTLRCSPKSGHDTVSWYQQALGQGPQFIFQYYEEEERQRGNFPDRFSGHQFPNYSSELNVNALLLGDSALYLCASSLLAGSNQPQHFGDGTRLSIL.